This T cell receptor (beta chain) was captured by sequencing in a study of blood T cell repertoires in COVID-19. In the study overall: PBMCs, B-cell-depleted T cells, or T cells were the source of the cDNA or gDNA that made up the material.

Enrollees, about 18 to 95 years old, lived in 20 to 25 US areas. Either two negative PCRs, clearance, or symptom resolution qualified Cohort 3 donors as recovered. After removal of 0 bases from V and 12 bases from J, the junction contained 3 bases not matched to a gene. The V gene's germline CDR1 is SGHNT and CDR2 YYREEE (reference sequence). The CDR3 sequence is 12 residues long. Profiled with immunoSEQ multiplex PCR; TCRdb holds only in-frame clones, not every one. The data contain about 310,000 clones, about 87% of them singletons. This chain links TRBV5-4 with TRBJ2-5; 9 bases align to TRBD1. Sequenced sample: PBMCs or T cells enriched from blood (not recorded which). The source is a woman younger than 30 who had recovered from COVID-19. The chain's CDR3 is CASSLVTGGKYF. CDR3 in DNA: TGTGCCAGCAGCTTGGTGACAGGGGGAAAGTACTTC.